The clone carrying this T cell receptor beta chain was seen a handful of times. As for treatment: oral pan-JAK inhibitor, 5-10 mg twice daily. This sample stems from a study of CD8+ T cells in alopecia areata. Study as a whole: Patients took tofacitinib for 6 to 18 months, followed by 6 drug-free months.

TCR sequencing used cDNA made by reverse transcription of extracted RNA. The repertoire was sequenced with immunoSEQ multiplex PCR; TCRdb's copy has only in-frame clones and lacks some. The sample holds some 200,000 clones, about 40% seen once. Germline V gene data show CDR1 as LNHNV and CDR2 as YYDKDF (reference sequence). The CDR3 sequence is 15 residues long. Trimming cost V 3 bases and J 5 bases; bases outside gene matches: 10. This TCR derives from a human donor with alopecia areata. Source: CD4+ T cells sorted from blood, taken at approximately week 36, from a patient treated with tofacitinib. The chain combines TRBV15 with TRBJ2-7; 7 nucleotides line up with TRBD1. CDR3 sequence (DNA): TGTGCCACCAGCAGGGCCCCGACAGGGTTCAACGAGCAGTACTTC. This sequence encodes CATSRAPTGFNEQYF.